This TCR beta chain was captured in a study of Ad26.COV2.S vaccination and SARS-CoV-2 variants. This CDR3 is built from 13 residues. V was shortened by 4 bases and J by 7 bases, with 11 bases between the two germline ends. Germline assignment: CDR1 LNHDA and CDR2 SQIVND (reference sequence). Sequencing was performed with immunoSEQ multiplex PCR; in TCRdb, only in-frame clones are kept and a portion is missing. The data hold roughly 320,000 clones, with 80% to 90% observed a single time. Stated treatment: around 19 received Ad26.COV2.S at low or high dose, single or two shots; 5 received placebo; per-sample allocation not given. Samples came from day 63 after the first vaccine or placebo injection.

Here the sequenced sample was peripheral blood, taken in a trial of Ad26.COV2.S vaccine versus placebo. This clonotype originated in a person aged 18-65 years who received the Ad26.COV2.S COVID-19 vaccine or a placebo. The chain has TRBV19 and TRBJ1-5; D gene unclear. The CDR3 loop is CASSTSLQQPQHF. The CDR3 nucleotides read TGTGCCAGTAGTACCTCCCTCCAACAGCCCCAGCATTTT.